This entry describes one T cell receptor (beta chain). Using immunoSEQ multiplex PCR, the repertoire was profiled, and TCRdb retains in-frame clones only, with some absent. Of tens of thousands of clones detected, 70% to 85% appear once; the ten largest clones hold under 45%. This entry belongs to a study of blood T cell repertoires in COVID-19. Trimming took off 2 bases at V and 4 bases at J, with 14 bases between the two ends. From germline, CDR1 is ENHRY and CDR2 SYGVKD. CDR3 size: 15 residues. This clonotype originated in a woman of 80 years or more with acute or convalescent COVID-19. The V and J genes are TRBV10-3 and TRBJ1-2, with D uncertain. The sequenced sample consisted of peripheral blood. CDR3 sequence (DNA): TGTGCCATCAGTGAGCCGTCCGGGGATTCCTATGGCTACACCTTC. Translated: CAISEPSGDSYGYTF.